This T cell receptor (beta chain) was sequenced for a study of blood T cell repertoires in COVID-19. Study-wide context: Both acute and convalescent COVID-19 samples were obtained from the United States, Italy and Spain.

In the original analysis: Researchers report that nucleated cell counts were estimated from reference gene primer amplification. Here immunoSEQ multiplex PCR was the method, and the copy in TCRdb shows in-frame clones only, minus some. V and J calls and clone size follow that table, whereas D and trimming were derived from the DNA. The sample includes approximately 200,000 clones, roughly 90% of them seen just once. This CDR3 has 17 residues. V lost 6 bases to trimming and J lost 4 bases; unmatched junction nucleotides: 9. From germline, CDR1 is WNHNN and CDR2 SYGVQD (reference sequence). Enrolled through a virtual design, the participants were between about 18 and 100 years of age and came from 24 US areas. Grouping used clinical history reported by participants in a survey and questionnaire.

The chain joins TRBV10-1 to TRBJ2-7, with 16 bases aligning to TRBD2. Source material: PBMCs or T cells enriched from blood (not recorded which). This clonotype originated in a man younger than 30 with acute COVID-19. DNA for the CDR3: TGCGCCAGCAGCGCAAGGGGACTAGCGGGAGGGTTTTACGAGCAGTACTTC. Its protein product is CASSARGLAGGFYEQYF.